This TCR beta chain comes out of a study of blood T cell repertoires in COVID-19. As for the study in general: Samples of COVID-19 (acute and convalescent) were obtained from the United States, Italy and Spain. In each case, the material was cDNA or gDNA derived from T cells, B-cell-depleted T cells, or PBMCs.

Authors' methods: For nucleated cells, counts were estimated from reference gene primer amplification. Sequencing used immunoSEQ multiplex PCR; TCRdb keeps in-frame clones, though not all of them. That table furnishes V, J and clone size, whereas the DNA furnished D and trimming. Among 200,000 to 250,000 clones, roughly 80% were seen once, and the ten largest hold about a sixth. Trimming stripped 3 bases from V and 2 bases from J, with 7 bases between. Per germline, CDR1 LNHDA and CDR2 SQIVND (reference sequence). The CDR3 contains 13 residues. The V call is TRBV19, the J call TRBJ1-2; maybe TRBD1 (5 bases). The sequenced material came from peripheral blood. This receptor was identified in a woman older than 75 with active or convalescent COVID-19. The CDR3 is CASSIKGNYGYTF. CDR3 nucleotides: TGTGCCAGTAGTATCAAGGGGAACTATGGCTACACCTTC.